Below, 8 T cell receptor beta chains from the same sample are listed, as sequenced in a study of blood T cell repertoires in COVID-19. Assay: immunoSEQ multiplex PCR; the TCRdb copy retains only in-frame clones and omits some. The data show around 270,000 clones, with 80% to 90% seen just once and approximately 4.3% held by the top ten. Sequencing used peripheral blood. These receptors originate from a man aged 40-49 years with acute or convalescent COVID-19.

V usage is TRBV5-1 and J usage is TRBJ2-2, with no clear D. The germline V and J ends were trimmed by 4 bases and 5 bases, with 9 bases remaining between them. The CDR3 sequence is 13 residues long. From germline, CDR1 is SGHRS and CDR2 YFSETQ. The chain's CDR3 is CASSMDPTGELFF. The CDR3 DNA follows: TGCGCCAGCAGCATGGATCCAACCGGGGAGCTGTTTTTT.

V usage is TRBV5-1 and J usage is TRBJ1-1; 10 bases fit TRBD1. J gave up 0 bases and V 4 bases, and 6 bases lay outside the gene matches. The CDR3 extends over 16 amino acids. Germline V lookup: CDR1 SGHRS, CDR2 YFSETQ. CDR3 nucleotides: TGCGCCAGCAGCACGGGACAGGGGAACATGAACACTGAAGCTTTCTTT. This gives the protein CASSTGQGNMNTEAFF.

The genes are TRBV6-4 and TRBJ2-1, with TRBD1 matching 10 bases. Germline-derived CDR1 and CDR2 are MRHNA and SNTAGT. V trimming: 4 bases; J trimming: 10 bases; junction bases outside the gene matches: 10. The CDR3 consists of 15 residues. DNA for the CDR3: TGTGCCAGCAGTGCCTTACCGGGACAGGGGATAGAGCAGTTCTTC. Its translation is CASSALPGQGIEQFF.

This clone was counted once. This chain uses TRBV11-2 with TRBJ2-3, with 7 positions matching TRBD2. Germline values: CDR1 SGHAT, CDR2 FQNNGV. The CDR3 runs to 12 residues. Trimming took 3 bases from V and 11 from J; bases not matched to a gene: 5. The CDR3 reads CASSLASGGQYF. Written as DNA, the CDR3 is TGTGCCAGCAGCTTGGCGTCGGGAGGGCAGTATTTT.

The gene calls are TRBV18 and TRBJ1-2; 9 bases agree with TRBD1. The CDR3 extends over 14 amino acids. The germline CDR1 and CDR2 sequences are KGHSH and LQKENI. J lost 7 bases, V lost 3 bases, and 6 bases had no gene match. The CDR3 region is CASSPGQGRGGYTF. As DNA, the CDR3 is TGTGCCAGCTCACCTGGACAGGGGAGAGGTGGCTACACCTTC.

The rearrangement links TRBV18 to TRBJ1-4, with 7 bases lining up with TRBD1. The length of the CDR3 is 15 residues. The ends lost 4 bases at V and 1 base at J; junction bases unmatched: 3. Germline loops: CDR1 KGHSH, CDR2 LQKENI. CDR3 bases: TGTGCCAGCTCACTATACAGGGGAACTAATGAAAAACTGTTTTTT. Residues: CASSLYRGTNEKLFF.

This chain's CDR3 is CASSPGLRYGYTF. CDR3 nucleotide sequence: TGTGCCAGCTCACCGGGACTGAGGTATGGCTACACCTTC. The V call is TRBV18, the J call TRBJ1-2, with D perhaps TRBD1 (5 bases). Trimming removed 3 bases at V and 5 bases at J, with 10 bases between. This CDR3 contains 13 residues. Germline-derived CDR1 and CDR2 are KGHSH and LQKENI.

The chain combines TRBV6-1 with TRBJ2-7; possible D gene TRBD2, 6 bases. Per germline, CDR1 MNHNS and CDR2 SASEGT. The CDR3 sequence is 16 residues long. Trimming removed 0 bases at V and 3 bases at J, with 15 bases between. The CDR3 DNA reads TGTGCCAGCAGTGAAGCGCCGGCGGGGTTGGGCTACGAGCAGTACTTC. Translation: CASSEAPAGLGYEQYF.